This T cell receptor (beta chain) is from a study of metastatic and nonmetastatic thyroid tumors. At the level of the study: Samples came from malignant and benign thyroid patients, and repertoires were compared across blood and tumor or nodule tissue. Study outcomes and limitations: Significantly higher TCR beta diversity was reportedly seen in malignant thyroid tumors than benign nodules, in blood and tumor.

Trimming cost V 0 bases and J 1 base, with 8 bases left between them. From germline, CDR1 is MNHEY and CDR2 SVGAGI. The length of the CDR3 is 15 residues. Before thyroid surgery, none of the patients had received any treatment. This clone came up many times. As yet, its antigen is unknown. As originally analysed: Differences in CDR3 between clinicopathological groups were drawn on to build a classifier intended to discriminate distant-metastatic papillary thyroid cancer patients. TCRdb reanalyzed the PCR reads via MiXCR. The V and J calls, along with clone size, are taken from TCRdb and not from the paper's own processing. Of tens of thousands of clones listed, 14% to 15% were seen once; the top ten hold about 14%.

The chain has TRBV6-5 and TRBJ2-3; D not certain. Sample: tumor tissue. This TCR came from a female donor with papillary thyroid cancer or a benign thyroid nodule (not recorded which). Some clones in this sample may be carry-over from other donors' samples. In nucleotides, the CDR3 is TGTGCCAGCAGTTACTCGTTGCTTCGCACAGATACGCAGTATTTT. Encoded protein: CASSYSLLRTDTQYF.